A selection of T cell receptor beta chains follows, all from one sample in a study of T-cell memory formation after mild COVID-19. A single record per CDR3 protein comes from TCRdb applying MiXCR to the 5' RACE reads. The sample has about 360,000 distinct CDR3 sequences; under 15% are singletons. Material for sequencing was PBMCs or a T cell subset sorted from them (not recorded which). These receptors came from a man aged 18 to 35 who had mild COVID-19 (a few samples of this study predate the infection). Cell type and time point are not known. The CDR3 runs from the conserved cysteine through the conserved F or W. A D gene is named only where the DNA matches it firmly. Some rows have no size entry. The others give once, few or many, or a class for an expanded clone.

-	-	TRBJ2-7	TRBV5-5	TGTGCCAGCAGCTTGGCTAGGGAGCGCGAGCAGTACTTC	CASSLAREREQYF
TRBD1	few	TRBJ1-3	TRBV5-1	TGCGCCAGCAGCACGGGACAGGCGGACTCTGGAAACACCATATATTTT	CASSTGQADSGNTIYF
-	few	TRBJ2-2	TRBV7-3	TGTGCCAGCAGCCCTGACGGGGATCTCACCGGGGAGCTGTTTTTT	CASSPDGDLTGELFF
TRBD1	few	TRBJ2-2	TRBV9	TGTGCCAGCAGCGTTCAGGCCGGGACAGGGAACACCGGGGAGCTGTTTTTT	CASSVQAGTGNTGELFF
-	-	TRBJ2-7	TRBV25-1	TGTGCCAGCAGCCGCGACCCCCTGGTGGCGCAGTACTTC	CASSRDPLVAQYF
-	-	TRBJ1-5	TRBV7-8	TGTGCCAGCAGCTTAGAGAGGGTTCAGCCCCAGCATTTT	CASSLERVQPQHF
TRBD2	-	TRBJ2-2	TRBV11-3	TGTGCCAGCAGCGCGGGGGTCCAGGGAGTCGGGGAGCTGTTTTTT	CASSAGVQGVGELFF
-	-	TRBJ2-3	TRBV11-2	TGTGCCAGCAGCTTAGCTGGACTACGGAAACACACAGATACGCAGTATTTT	CASSLAGLRKHTDTQYF
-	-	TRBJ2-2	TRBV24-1	TGTGCCACCAGTGATCCGGGACTGGGAAACACCGGGGAGCTGTTTTTT	CATSDPGLGNTGELFF
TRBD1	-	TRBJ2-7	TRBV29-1	TGCAGCGTCCGGACAGGTGAATTACGCGAGCAGTACTTC	CSVRTGELREQYF
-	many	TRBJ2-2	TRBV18	TGTGCCAGCTCACTCGACATGAGCCCACGGGCCGGGGAGCTGTTTTTT	CASSLDMSPRAGELFF
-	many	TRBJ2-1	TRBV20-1	TGCAGTGCCAGTGGACTCGGACAGCACAATGAGCAGTTCTTC	CSASGLGQHNEQFF
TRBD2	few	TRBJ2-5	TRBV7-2	TGTGCCAGCAGCTTAGTGGTGGGGGGGAAAACCCAGTACTTC	CASSLVVGGKTQYF
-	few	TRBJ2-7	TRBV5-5	TGTGCCAGCAGCCCGGCTTTTCGGATCTACGAGCAGTACTTC	CASSPAFRIYEQYF
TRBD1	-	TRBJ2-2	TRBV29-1	TGCAGCGCTAACGGACAGGGAGGTAAAACCGGGGAGCTGTTTTTT	CSANGQGGKTGELFF
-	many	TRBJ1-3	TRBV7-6	TGTGCCAGCAGCAGGGGAAGGGTCTCTGGAAACACCATATATTTT	CASSRGRVSGNTIYF
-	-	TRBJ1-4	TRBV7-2	TGTGCCAGCAGCCGGAGTAGTGAAAAACTGTTTTTT	CASSRSSEKLFF
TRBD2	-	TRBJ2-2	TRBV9	TGTGCCAGCAGCGTAGGACTAGCAGTCGGGGAGCTGTTTTTT	CASSVGLAVGELFF
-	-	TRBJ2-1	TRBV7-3	TGTGCCAGCAGCTTAACTGGGAGCGGGCCCATTGAGCAGTTCTTC	CASSLTGSGPIEQFF
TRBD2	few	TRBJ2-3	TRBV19	TGTGCCAGTGCGCTAGCGGGGGCCAGCACAGATACGCAGTATTTT	CASALAGASTDTQYF
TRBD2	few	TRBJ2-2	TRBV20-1	TGCAGTGCTCGCGAGACTAGCGGGGTTATCGCGAACACCGGGGAGCTGTTTTTT	CSARETSGVIANTGELFF
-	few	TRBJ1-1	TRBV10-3	TGTGCCATCAGAACGACAGCGGACACTGAAGCTTTCTTT	CAIRTTADTEAFF
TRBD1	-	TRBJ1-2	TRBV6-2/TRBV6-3	TGTGCCAGCAGCGCCCGGACAGGGGAGATGAACTATGGCTACACCTTC	CASSARTGEMNYGYTF
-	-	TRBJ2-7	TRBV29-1	TGCAGCGTTCGGCCGGACGAGGGGGGCGAGCAGTACTTC	CSVRPDEGGEQYF
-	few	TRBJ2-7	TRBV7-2	TGTGCCAGCAGCCCACCTGCGCGGGATAAGCAGTACTTC	CASSPPARDKQYF
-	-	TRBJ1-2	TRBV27	TGTGCCAGCAGCGCGGCAGGGCACATGAATGGCTACACCTTC	CASSAAGHMNGYTF
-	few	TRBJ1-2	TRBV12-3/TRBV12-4	TGTGCCAGCTCAAAAGGACAGAATGGGGGCTACACCTTC	CASSKGQNGGYTF
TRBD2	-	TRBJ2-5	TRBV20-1	TGCAGTGCTGGTAGCGGGGGGGCAGGAGAGACCCAGTACTTC	CSAGSGGAGETQYF
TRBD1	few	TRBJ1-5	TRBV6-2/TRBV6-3	TGTGCCAGCAGTTTCGACAGGGTCTCAGATCAGCCCCAGCATTTT	CASSFDRVSDQPQHF
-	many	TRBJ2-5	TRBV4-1	TGCGCCAGCAGCCAAGATCGGGAAGAGAGAGGTTTTTTCTTC	CASSQDREERGFFF
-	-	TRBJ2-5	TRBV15	TGTGCCACCAGCAGGCTAACAGGGACTCCGTACTTC	CATSRLTGTPYF
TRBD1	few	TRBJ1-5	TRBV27	TGTGCCAGCAGTTGGGGACAGGGGGCTCAGCCCCAGCATTTT	CASSWGQGAQPQHF
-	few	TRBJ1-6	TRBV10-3	TGTGCCATCAGTGAGTTGTATGGAGGGAACAATTCACCCCTCCACTTT	CAISELYGGNNSPLHF
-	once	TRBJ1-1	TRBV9	TGTGCCAGCAGCGCATGGGCCCTAGGGAACACTGAAGCTTTCTTT	CASSAWALGNTEAFF
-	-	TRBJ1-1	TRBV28	TGTGCCAGCAGTTTACTCACGAGCATGAACACTGAAGCTTTCTTT	CASSLLTSMNTEAFF
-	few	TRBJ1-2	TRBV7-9	TGTGCCAGCAGCGCATCCTTCGGGAGGGTAGGCTACACCTTC	CASSASFGRVGYTF
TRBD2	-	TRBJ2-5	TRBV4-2	TGTGCCAGCAGCCAAGCCGGACTCGGCGGGGGAGGAGAGACCCAGTACTTC	CASSQAGLGGGGETQYF
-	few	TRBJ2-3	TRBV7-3	TGTGCCAGCAGCCCACACGTTGCTAGCACAGATACGCAGTATTTT	CASSPHVASTDTQYF
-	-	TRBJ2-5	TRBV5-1	TGCGCCAGCAGCCCTGACCCGGTAGGGAGAGGGACCCAGTACTTC	CASSPDPVGRGTQYF
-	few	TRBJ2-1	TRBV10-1	TGCGCCAGCACTTGGTGGGGGCAGTTCTTC	CASTWWGQFF
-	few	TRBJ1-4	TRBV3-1	TGTGCCAGCAGCCCCGCCCCGACCGAAAAACTGTTTTTT	CASSPAPTEKLFF
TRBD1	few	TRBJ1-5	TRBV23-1	TGCGCCAGCAGTCAAGGCTCGACAGGGGGCTGGTGTAGCAATCAGCCCCAGCATTTT	CASSQGSTGGWCSNQPQHF
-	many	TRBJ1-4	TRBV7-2	TGTGCCAGCAGCTTAGTAGGGCTGTCTAATGAAAAACTGTTTTTT	CASSLVGLSNEKLFF
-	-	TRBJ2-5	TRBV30	TGTGCCTGGAGTGTAACCGAAGAGACCCAGTACTTC	CAWSVTEETQYF
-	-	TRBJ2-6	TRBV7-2	TGTGCCAGCAGCTCCCCGGCGGAGAGCTCTGGGGCCAACGTCCTGACTTTC	CASSSPAESSGANVLTF
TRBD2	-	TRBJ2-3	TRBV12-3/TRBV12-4	TGTGCCAGCAGTTTATTGGGGCACGGGGGGGCTAGCACAGATACGCAGTATTTT	CASSLLGHGGASTDTQYF
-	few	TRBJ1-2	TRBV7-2	TGTGCCAGCAGGCGCGGCGTAGGTGACGGCTACACCTTC	CASRRGVGDGYTF
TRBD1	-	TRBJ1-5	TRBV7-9	TGTGCCAGCAGCTCACCGCCGGGACAGGGGGGAAGCAATCAGCCCCAGCATTTT	CASSSPPGQGGSNQPQHF
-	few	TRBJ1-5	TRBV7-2	TGTGCCAGCAGCTTAGGGGCAGGTATCAATCAGCCCCAGCATTTT	CASSLGAGINQPQHF
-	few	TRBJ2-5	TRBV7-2	TGTGCCAGCGCCGCTAGGACTACCCAGTACTTC	CASAARTTQYF
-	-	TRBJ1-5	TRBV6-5	TGTGCCAGCAGCCACGGGGGGGGTAGCAATCAGCCCCAGCATTTT	CASSHGGGSNQPQHF
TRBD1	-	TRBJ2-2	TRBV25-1	TGTGCCAGCAGAGGACAGGGATGGACCGGGGAGCTGTTTTTT	CASRGQGWTGELFF
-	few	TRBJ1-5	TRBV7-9	TGTGCCAGCAGCTCGGACAGTCTCTTTTATAGCAATCAGCCCCAGCATTTT	CASSSDSLFYSNQPQHF
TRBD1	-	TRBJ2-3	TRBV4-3	TGCGCCAGCAGCCAAGAACAGGGGAGAAGTACGCAGTATTTT	CASSQEQGRSTQYF